Listed here is a single T cell receptor beta chain. This record comes from a study of T cells in Graves' hyperthyroidism and ophthalmopathy. The source material, RNA transcripts, was used to amplify TCR beta CDR3 regions. The HTBI primer set served for first-round RT-PCR of the TCR CDR3. MiXCR, applied by TCRdb to the multiplex PCR reads, yields one record per CDR3 protein. The data contain roughly 250,000 distinct CDR3 sequences, 13% to 15% of them seen just once; the ten biggest clones take up 13%. With a duration under 2 months, the hyperthyroidism was newly diagnosed in patients aged 18 to 65. The PBMCs were sourced from fresh peripheral blood (about 10 ml). The J segment lost 4 bases and the V segment lost 2 bases, leaving 6 bases of the junction unmatched. Germline assignment: CDR1 SQVTM and CDR2 ANQGSEA. This CDR3 contains 15 residues.

The sequence derives from a middle-aged woman with Graves' hyperthyroidism that later progressed to Graves' ophthalmopathy. This chain connects TRBV29-1 to TRBJ2-7; 12 nucleotides match TRBD2. Sequencing used blood. DNA for the CDR3: TGCAGCGTTGAATATCTAGCGGGAGGGCGGTACGAGCAGTACTTC. Encoded protein: CSVEYLAGGRYEQYF.